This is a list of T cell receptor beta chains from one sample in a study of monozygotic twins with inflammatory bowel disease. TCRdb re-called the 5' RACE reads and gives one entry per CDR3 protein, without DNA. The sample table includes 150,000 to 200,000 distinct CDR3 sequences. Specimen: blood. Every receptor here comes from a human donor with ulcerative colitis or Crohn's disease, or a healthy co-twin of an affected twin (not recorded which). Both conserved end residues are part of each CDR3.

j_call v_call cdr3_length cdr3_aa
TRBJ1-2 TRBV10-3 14 CAISEGRGYYGYTF
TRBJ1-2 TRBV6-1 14 CASSGKTGWRGYTF
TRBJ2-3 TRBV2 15 CASSDKAKFTDTQYF
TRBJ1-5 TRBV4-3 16 CASSQVSGTGNQPQHF
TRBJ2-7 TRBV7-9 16 CASSSPTGDLSYEQYF
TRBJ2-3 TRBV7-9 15 CASRFGMGLKNTQYF
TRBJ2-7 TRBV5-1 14 CASSLQGTSYEQYF
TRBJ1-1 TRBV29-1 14 CSVEDQGAVTEAFF
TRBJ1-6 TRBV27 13 CASSIAVNSPLHF
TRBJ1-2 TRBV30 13 CAWSGQGGSGYTF
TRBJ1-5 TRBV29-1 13 CSVQEAGNQPQHF
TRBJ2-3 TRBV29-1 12 CSVGVSTDTQYF
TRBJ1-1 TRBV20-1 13 CSARDQQGTEAFF
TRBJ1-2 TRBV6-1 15 CAIYRGDNINYGYTF
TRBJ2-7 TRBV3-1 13 CASSQASGFEQYF
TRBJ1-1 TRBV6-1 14 CASRKGHKNTEAFF
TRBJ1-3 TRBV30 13 CAWSGGNGNTIYF
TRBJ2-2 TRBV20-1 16 CSARLEGFLSTGELFF
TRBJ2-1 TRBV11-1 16 CASSIDRSTLVYEQFF
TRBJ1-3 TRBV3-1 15 CASSPDTSSGNTIYF
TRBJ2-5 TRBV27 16 CASSLRGRGAGETQYF
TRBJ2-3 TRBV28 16 CASSSGTSGNTDTQYF
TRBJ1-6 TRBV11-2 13 CASSGGGGSPLHF
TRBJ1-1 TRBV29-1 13 CSVRPGANTEAFF
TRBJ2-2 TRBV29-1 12 CSFRRNTGELFF
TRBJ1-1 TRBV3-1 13 CASSQVSVTEAFF
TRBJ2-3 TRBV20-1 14 CSARILAAQGTQYF
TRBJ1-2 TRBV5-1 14 CASSLEAGLYGYTF
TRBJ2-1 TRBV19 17 CASSIGGGASSYNEQFF
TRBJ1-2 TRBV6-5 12 CASVGQGYGYTF
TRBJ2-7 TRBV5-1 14 CASSPRAETYEQYF
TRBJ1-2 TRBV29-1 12 CSVHPEYYGYTF
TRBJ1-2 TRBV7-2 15 CASSPDGLRVYGYTF
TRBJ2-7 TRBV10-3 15 CAISDMAGGSYEQYF
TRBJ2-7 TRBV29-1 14 CSVVSRQSSYEQYF
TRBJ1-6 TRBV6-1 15 CASSRTGGAYSPLHF
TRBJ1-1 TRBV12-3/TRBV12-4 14 CASSRGQTYGSAYF
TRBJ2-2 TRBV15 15 CATSRTTPSTGELFF
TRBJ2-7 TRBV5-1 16 CASSWTSGSLVYEQYF
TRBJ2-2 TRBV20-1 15 CSARARERNTGELFF